These T cell receptor beta chains were read from a single sample in a study of early T cells in non-severe SARS-CoV-2 infection. A single record per CDR3 protein comes from TCRdb applying MiXCR to the 5' RACE reads. The profile shows 95,000 to 100,000 distinct CDR3 sequences, over 10% of them singletons. Sample: whole blood. These receptors were obtained from an adult who was a healthcare worker with PCR-confirmed SARS-CoV-2 infection or an uninfected control (not recorded which). Each CDR3 is given with its conserved first and last residue.

CDR3: CASRTLGQSQHF
V: TRBV28

CDR3: CASSHRTDNYGYTF
V: TRBV4-3

CDR3: CASSRNGAFGTEAFF
V: TRBV6-5

CDR3: CASSLVLIPGYTF
V: TRBV7-2

CDR3: CASDTGQRNTEAFF
V: TRBV5-1

CDR3: CASSAEEGSNQPQHF
V: TRBV2

CDR3: CASSLSLGLNTEAFF
V: TRBV28

CDR3: CSAPGINEQFF
V: TRBV20-1

CDR3: CASSLPSPRDRGTEAFF
V: TRBV28

CDR3: CASSQASGGEQFF
V: TRBV4-3

CDR3: CSARGAGFNQPQHF
V: TRBV20-1

CDR3: CASSSVPNTEAFF
V: TRBV11-2

CDR3: CASSSQPADTQYF
V: TRBV6-2/TRBV6-3

CDR3: CASSSHGSFQETQYF
V: TRBV7-2

CDR3: CASSSRSDTQYF
V: TRBV28

CDR3: CASSSRQGGTGELFF
V: TRBV7-6

CDR3: CASSFGTTATNEKLFF
V: TRBV7-2

CDR3: CASTPPGHPQETQYF
V: TRBV3-1

CDR3: CASSRDRTPGYTF
V: TRBV7-9

CDR3: CASSSWTGGDEQYF
V: TRBV7-9

CDR3: CASSVDTDNSPLHF
V: TRBV9

CDR3: CASSQPTGGSYNEQFF
V: TRBV4-1

CDR3: CSASKGRGGVTYDQYF
V: TRBV20-1

CDR3: CASSPTGQGGNEQFF
V: TRBV18

CDR3: CASSLAGVGQETQYF
V: TRBV7-2

CDR3: CASSMTGGLTEAFF
V: TRBV28

CDR3: CASSPIGDPKHNEQFF
V: TRBV27

CDR3: CASSNGGFTDTQYF
V: TRBV5-1

CDR3: CSASPPSYNEQFF
V: TRBV20-1

CDR3: CASSTQGANTGELFF
V: TRBV2

CDR3: CASSSSHGPATGELFF
V: TRBV5-4

CDR3: CSATAQGAVYGYTF
V: TRBV20-1

CDR3: CASSIRAGVQPQHF
V: TRBV19

CDR3: CASSPSPMGNYGYTF
V: TRBV5-1

CDR3: CASSLAETAYNEQFF
V: TRBV7-2

CDR3: CASSLGVPSSYNSPLHF
V: TRBV4-2

CDR3: CASSYLSGPRADTQYF
V: TRBV6-6

CDR3: CASSYIQGTGELFF
V: TRBV6-5

CDR3: CSVALVDEQFF
V: TRBV29-1

CDR3: CASFALSLETQYF
V: TRBV7-8

CDR3: CSVLLDSFYEQYF
V: TRBV29-1

CDR3: CASSSMRTGGTEAFF
V: TRBV7-9

CDR3: CASSLRIGPGRQYNEQFF
V: TRBV5-5

CDR3: CASSLMGPAPYEQYF
V: TRBV5-6

CDR3: CASSPTGSYEQYF
V: TRBV6-2/TRBV6-3

CDR3: CASKASTDTQYF
V: TRBV6-5